This T cell receptor (beta chain) derives from a study of identical twins (dated by TCRdb to about 2016). About the study as a whole: To test whether fetal clonotypes persist, the study used deep sequencing on TCR alpha and beta repertoires from monozygotic twins, unrelated adults of various ages, and cord blood. To rule out contamination, the twin experiments were replicated at different times with different library preparation protocols. Study-level results and caveats: In monozygotic twins, out-of-frame TCR alpha sharing was systematically underestimated by recombination models, although the models agreed with sharing between unrelated individuals. Abundant cord blood beta clonotypes had fewer insertions, young adult naive repertoires showed a similar but weaker trend, and memory repertoires showed no such trend. Compared with coincidental sharing between unrelated individuals, out-of-frame TCR alpha sequences shared between twins had an excess of sequences with low generation probability. In beta out-of-frame sequences, excess twin sharing was weaker, because having fewer shared sequences lowered the signal-to-noise ratio. Zero-insertion analyses could be partly confounded by invariant T cells such as MAIT and iNKT, though diverse VJ usage argued against such confounding for most clonotypes. Conclusions relied on cross-sectional statistical analysis, since the same donors could not be followed over many years.

V loses 4 bases of germline sequence and J loses 2 bases, and the interval between the two ends is 9 bases. The CDR3 starts with the cysteine, ends with the phenylalanine, and has 13 residues. CDR3 DNA only is kept here, 39 bases in frame from base 1. The germline V gene sets CDR1 to MNHEY and CDR2 to SVGAGI. All donors were healthy Caucasians. The twin cohort comprised three pairs of female monozygotic twins, all aged roughly 18 to 30 years. Positive isolation kits from Invitrogen were used to isolate the CD4+ and CD8+ T cell populations. Library preparation used 5' RACE. The sample was run on an Illumina HiSeq 2000. A universal primer binding site was introduced by template switching, and a unique molecular identifier was present in the final cDNA, enabling accurate counting of TCR cDNA molecules. Specific primers in the conserved constant-segment region were used to synthesize first-strand cDNA for TCR alpha and beta chains. To control for contamination, every cDNA library carried two barcodes: a SMART-Mk sample barcode plus Illumina barcodes. TruSeq adapter sequences along with Illumina sample barcodes were introduced in two successive PCR steps. Sequencing of the TCR alpha and beta cDNA libraries was done on the Illumina HiSeq platform using custom primers. The source study handled its data this way. MiGEC was used to process raw reads and extract unique molecular identifiers, and MiXCR was used to find CDR3 positions. For each individual, recombination models were inferred using an EM algorithm with the repgenHMM and IGoR tools. Shared clonotypes were analyzed with the tcR package in R, and sharing was normalized by the product of cloneset sizes. Out-of-frame nonproductive sequences were analyzed to study raw recombination free of thymic and clonal selection effects. The public sequencing data were trimmed at Q25 with fastp and processed into clonotypes with MiXCR by TCRdb, which kept only in-frame beta chains. Every distinct CDR3 protein forms one entry, paired with its most common genes and DNA. The V and J calls come from TCRdb's annotation, not from the publication. The table for this sample lists around 290,000 distinct CDR3 sequences; 7.5% to 9.5% of them were counted only once. Of the sample, around 7.1% falls within the top ten clones.

This clonotype was counted at least ten times. Which antigen it targets is not known. Per-base qualities were not stored, and no clone one base away is much larger. These data were also reused for a study on yellow fever vaccine responses in identical twins. As noted in the second study: According to the authors, the vaccine-induced T cell response in identical twins seemed to be partly convergent and partly specific to each individual. The study precisely tracked vaccine-responding T cell clones in identical twins.

This sequence was found in a woman under 30 in good health. Rearrangement joined TRBV6-5 to TRBJ2-7, with an unclear D gene assignment. Sample: CD8+ T cells sorted from blood. CDR3 reads: CASSLKLTYEQYF. The DNA sequence is TGTGCCAGCAGTTTGAAATTAACCTACGAGCAGTACTTC.